Listed below are T cell receptor beta chains from one sample, sequenced in a study of T cells in Graves' hyperthyroidism and ophthalmopathy. In TCRdb, the multiplex PCR reads were re-called with MiXCR into one record per CDR3 protein. The data contain approximately 570,000 distinct CDR3 sequences, just under 20% of them singletons. Sequenced input: blood. The receptors come from a man aged 40-49 years with Graves' ophthalmopathy. CDR3s include the opening cysteine and the closing phenylalanine or tryptophan. D genes are given only for firm matches. Some rows mark clone size as missing; the rest say once, few, many or name a class of expanded clone.

clone_size j_call d_call v_call cdr3_nt cdr3_aa
few TRBJ2-2 . TRBV5-8 TGTGCCAGCAGCTTGGGGCAGCGGAACACCGGGGAGCTGTTTTTT CASSLGQRNTGELFF
once TRBJ1-1 . TRBV18 TGTGCCAGCTCACCGGACGGGACTGTGAGCACTGAAGCTTTCTTT CASSPDGTVSTEAFF
. TRBJ1-2 TRBD1 TRBV28 TGTGCCAGCACCGAACCGACAGGGCTCCATGGCTACACCTTC CASTEPTGLHGYTF
. TRBJ2-1 TRBD2 TRBV7-3 TGTGCCAGCAGCCCGGGGCTAGCGGCAAGCTCCTACAATGAGCAGTTCTTC CASSPGLAASSYNEQFF
. TRBJ2-6 . TRBV5-1 TGCGCCAGCAGCTTCTCCAGGAGCTCTGGGGCCAACGTCCTGACTTTC CASSFSRSSGANVLTF
. TRBJ1-1 . TRBV7-2 TGTGCCAGCAGCTTAGGGGGCTTTGGGGTTGAAGCTTTCTTT CASSLGGFGVEAFF
few TRBJ2-2 . TRBV3-1 TGTGCCAGCAGCCAAGCTCCCCGGACTATTGCAACCGGGGAGCTGTTTTTT CASSQAPRTIATGELFF
. TRBJ1-2 . TRBV3-1 TGTGCCAGCAGCCAAGATTACAGCCAGGGGGGCTACACCTTC CASSQDYSQGGYTF
. TRBJ2-5 . TRBV20-1 TGCAGTGCCCGGGGACTTTACACCAAAGCAGAGACCCAGTACTTC CSARGLYTKAETQYF
. TRBJ1-4 . TRBV12-3/TRBV12-4 TGTGCCAGCAGCGGTCAGAATGAAAAACTGTTTTTT CASSGQNEKLFF
many TRBJ1-1 . TRBV11-3 TGTGCCAGCAGCTTACGTCGAGGAACTGAAGCTTTCTTT CASSLRRGTEAFF
few TRBJ2-7 . TRBV6-2/TRBV6-3 TGTGCCAGCAGTTACGGGGGATGGGAGCAGTACTTC CASSYGGWEQYF
few TRBJ2-7 . TRBV24-1 TGTGCCACCAGTGTCGGGTGGGGTGACGAGCAGTACTTC CATSVGWGDEQYF
many TRBJ2-2 . TRBV3-1 TGTGCCAGCAGCCAGCTGAACACCGGGGAGCTGTTTTTT CASSQLNTGELFF
. TRBJ2-7 . TRBV6-9 TGTGCCAGCAGTCATAGCTACGGGCAGTACTTC CASSHSYGQYF
. TRBJ1-2 . TRBV28 TGTGCCAGCAGTCAAGACGGATACTATGGCTACACCTTC CASSQDGYYGYTF
. TRBJ2-6 . TRBV28 TGTGCCAGCATTGGGTTGGGGGCTTCAGGGGCCAACGTCCTGACTTTC CASIGLGASGANVLTF
many TRBJ2-1 . TRBV5-1 TGCGCCAGCAGCTTGGAGGGTAGCATAGGTGGCAATGAGCAGTTCTTC CASSLEGSIGGNEQFF
. TRBJ2-3 TRBD2 TRBV7-3 TGTGCCAGCAGCCTATCGCGGACTAGCGGGAGGGATACGCAGTATTTT CASSLSRTSGRDTQYF
many TRBJ2-7 . TRBV3-1 TGTGCCAGCAGCCCCCTCCAGGGCTCCTACGAGCAGTACTTC CASSPLQGSYEQYF
few TRBJ1-2 . TRBV20-1 TGCAGTGCTAGAGGCAGGGCCGATAGCTATGGCTACACCTTC CSARGRADSYGYTF
many TRBJ2-1 TRBD2 TRBV6-6 TGTGCCAGCAGTTACTCCGGGACTAGTTACAATGAGCAGTTCTTC CASSYSGTSYNEQFF
. TRBJ1-5 TRBD1 TRBV27 TGTGCCAGCAGTTTACGTCCGACAGGGTTGAGCAATCAGCCCCAGCATTTT CASSLRPTGLSNQPQHF
. TRBJ2-3 TRBD2 TRBV10-2 TGCGCCAGCAGTGAGGGAGCGGGGGGGCCCGCAGATACGCAGTATTTT CASSEGAGGPADTQYF
. TRBJ2-2 TRBD1 TRBV30 TGTGCCTGGAGGGCAGAAGGGACAGTCTTCACCGGGGAGCTGTTTTTT CAWRAEGTVFTGELFF
few TRBJ2-1 . TRBV20-1 TGCAGTGCTAGAGTCTTGGTCCTGACGGGCAATGAGCAGTTCTTC CSARVLVLTGNEQFF
few TRBJ2-7 TRBD1 TRBV5-1 TGCGCCAGCAGCCCAACGGGACAGGGTTTCTACGAGCAGTACTTC CASSPTGQGFYEQYF
many TRBJ2-1 . TRBV12-3/TRBV12-4 TGTGCCAGCAGTTTAGGGCGTGTCGCCTTGTCGGACAATGAGCAGTTCTTC CASSLGRVALSDNEQFF
few TRBJ1-1 . TRBV5-1 TGCGCCAGCAGCTTCGGGTGGGGCAGTTTGAACACTGAAGCTTTCTTT CASSFGWGSLNTEAFF
. TRBJ2-7 TRBD2 TRBV2 TGTGCCAGCAGTGAGGGGGCTAGCGGGACTTCCTACGAGCAGTACTTC CASSEGASGTSYEQYF
few TRBJ2-7 TRBD1 TRBV19 TGTGCCAGTAGTATTGGGACAGGCTCCTACGAGCAGTACTTC CASSIGTGSYEQYF
few TRBJ2-5 TRBD2 TRBV20-1 TGCAGTGCTAGGATCGGACTAGCGCAGACCCAGTACTTC CSARIGLAQTQYF
few TRBJ1-1 . TRBV30 TGTGCCTGGGCACCTTATAAGTCTGAAGCTTTCTTT CAWAPYKSEAFF
. TRBJ2-5 . TRBV14 TGTGCCAGCAGCCACGGACGGAAACAAGAGACCCAGTACTTC CASSHGRKQETQYF
many TRBJ2-3 . TRBV28 TGTGCCAGCAGTACCCCCCCCGGCACAGATACGCAGTATTTT CASSTPPGTDTQYF
. TRBJ2-3 TRBD2 TRBV28 TGTGCCAGCAGTTTTGGCCTCCCGGGGGGGTCGGATACGCAGTATTTT CASSFGLPGGSDTQYF
many TRBJ2-1 . TRBV7-8 TGTGCCAGCAGCATAGGACAGCCCACAAACAATGAGCAGTTCTTC CASSIGQPTNNEQFF
few TRBJ1-5 . TRBV13 TGTGCCAGCAGCCCTAGCGGGCGAAGCACAGATACGCAGCATTTT CASSPSGRSTDTQHF
few TRBJ1-5 TRBD1 TRBV12-3/TRBV12-4 TGTGCCAGCAGTAATAGCGGACAGGCGGTCTCCATCAGGGGCAATCAGCCCCAGCATTTT CASSNSGQAVSIRGNQPQHF
. TRBJ2-1 . TRBV20-1 TGCAGTGCTTCCAAGAGCTCCTACAATGAGCAGTTCTTC CSASKSSYNEQFF
few TRBJ2-2 . TRBV7-9 TGTGCCAGCACCCCGCCCGGGCGGGATGCCGGGGAGCTGTTTTTT CASTPPGRDAGELFF
many TRBJ2-3 . TRBV7-2 TGTGCCAGCAGCCCCCCCGATTGGTACACAGATACGCAGTATTTT CASSPPDWYTDTQYF
. TRBJ2-4 . TRBV29-1 TGCAGCGTTGAAGTTCTAGACATTCAGTACTTC CSVEVLDIQYF
few TRBJ1-4 TRBD1 TRBV6-2/TRBV6-3 TGTGCCAGCGACAGGGGCACCACTAATGAAAAACTGTTTTTT CASDRGTTNEKLFF
many TRBJ2-3 . TRBV3-1 TGTGCCAGCAGCCAAGGGGGACTCCACACAGATACGCAGTATTTT CASSQGGLHTDTQYF
many TRBJ1-2 TRBD1 TRBV5-1 TGCGCCAGCAGCTTGGGGTGGGGACAGGGAGCGGATGGCTACACCTTC CASSLGWGQGADGYTF
. TRBJ2-3 . TRBV20-1 TGCAGTGCTCGGAGTGGGGGGCTGGTAGATACGCAGTATTTT CSARSGGLVDTQYF
many TRBJ2-3 TRBD2 TRBV7-2 TGTGCCAGCAGCCCCAGACTAGCGGGAGGGGGGGATACGCAGTATTTT CASSPRLAGGGDTQYF
few TRBJ2-3 TRBD2 TRBV12-3/TRBV12-4 TGTGCCAGCAGTTTACAGGCGGGGGGGCTGATCGCAGATACGCAGTATTTT CASSLQAGGLIADTQYF
few TRBJ2-3 . TRBV24-1 TGTGCCACCAGTGACCCAGATACGCAGTATTTT CATSDPDTQYF
few TRBJ2-3 . TRBV29-1 TGCAGCGTTGAAGATCAGGTCATGAGGATAGATACGCAGTATTTT CSVEDQVMRIDTQYF
many TRBJ2-7 . TRBV7-9 TGTGCCAGCAGGGGGGACGCAACCTACGAGCAGTACTTC CASRGDATYEQYF
. TRBJ2-1 TRBD2 TRBV19 TGTGCCAGTAGTTCACTAGCGGGCAACTACAATGAGCAGTTCTTC CASSSLAGNYNEQFF
. TRBJ2-7 . TRBV4-2 TGTGCCAGCAGCCAAGGTGGGAGCGGGTGGGACTACGAGCAGTACTTC CASSQGGSGWDYEQYF
once TRBJ1-1 . TRBV15 TGTGCCACCAGCAACCGCGGGGGTTTCACTGAAGCTTTCTTT CATSNRGGFTEAFF
many TRBJ2-1 . TRBV28 TGTGCCAGCAGTGGGGGACACCTTTACAATGAGCAGTTCTTC CASSGGHLYNEQFF
. TRBJ1-2 . TRBV9 TGTGCCAGCAGCGTAGCCGAGGGAGGGATCGGTGGCTACACCTTC CASSVAEGGIGGYTF
. TRBJ2-1 . TRBV12-3/TRBV12-4 TGTGCCAGCAGTTTATGGCAGCCCTACAATGAGCAGTTCTTC CASSLWQPYNEQFF
many TRBJ2-7 . TRBV28 TGTGCCAGCAGCGCGCGCTCCTACGAGCAGTACTTC CASSARSYEQYF